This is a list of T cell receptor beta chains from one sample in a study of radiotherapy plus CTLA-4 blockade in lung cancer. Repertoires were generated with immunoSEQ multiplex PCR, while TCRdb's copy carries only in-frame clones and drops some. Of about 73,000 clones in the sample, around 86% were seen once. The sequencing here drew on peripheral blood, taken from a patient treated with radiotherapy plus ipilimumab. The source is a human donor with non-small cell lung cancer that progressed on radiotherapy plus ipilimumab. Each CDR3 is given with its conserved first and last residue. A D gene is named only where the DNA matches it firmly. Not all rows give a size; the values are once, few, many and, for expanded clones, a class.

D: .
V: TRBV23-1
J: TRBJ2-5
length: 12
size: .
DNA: TGCGCCAGCGCCACTCCGGGCCCCCAGAAGTACTTC
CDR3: CASATPGPQKYF

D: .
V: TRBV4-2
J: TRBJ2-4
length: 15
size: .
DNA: TGTGCCAGCAGGGGAACCTCGGAATCCAAAAACATTCAGTACTTC
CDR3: CASRGTSESKNIQYF

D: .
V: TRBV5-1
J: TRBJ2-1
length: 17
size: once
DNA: TGCGCCAGCAGCTCACCTGAACATTCTATATCCTACAATGAGCAGTTCTTC
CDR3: CASSSPEHSISYNEQFF

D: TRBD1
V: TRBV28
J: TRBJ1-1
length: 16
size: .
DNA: TGTGCCAGCAGTTTAGGGACAGGGGGTCGTAACACTGAAGCTTTCTTT
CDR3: CASSLGTGGRNTEAFF

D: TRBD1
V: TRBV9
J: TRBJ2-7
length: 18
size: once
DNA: TGTGCCAGCAGCGTAGGCCTCACTACAGGGGAGCGACCCTACGAGCAGTACTTC
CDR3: CASSVGLTTGERPYEQYF

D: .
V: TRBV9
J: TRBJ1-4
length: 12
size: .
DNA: TGTGCCAGCAGCGTAGATGACCGGGAACTGTTTTTT
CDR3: CASSVDDRELFF

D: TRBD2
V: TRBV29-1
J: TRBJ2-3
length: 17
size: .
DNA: TGCAGCGTTGGTGGCCTTGGGACTAGCGGAAGCACAGATACGCAGTATTTT
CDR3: CSVGGLGTSGSTDTQYF

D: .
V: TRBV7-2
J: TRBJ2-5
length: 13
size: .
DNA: TGTGCCAGCAGCTCTCGGGTCCAAGAGACCCAGTACTTC
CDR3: CASSSRVQETQYF

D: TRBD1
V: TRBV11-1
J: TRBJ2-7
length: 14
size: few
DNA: TGTGCCAGCAGCCAGACAGGGGGCATGAACGAGCAGTACTTC
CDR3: CASSQTGGMNEQYF

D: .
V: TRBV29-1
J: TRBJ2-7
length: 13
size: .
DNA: TGCAGCTTCTTGGGGACCCTCTCCTACGAGCAGTACTTC
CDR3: CSFLGTLSYEQYF

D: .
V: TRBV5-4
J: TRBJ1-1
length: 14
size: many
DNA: TGTGCCAGCAGCTTGGTGATGGGGGAGGCCGAAGCTTTCTTT
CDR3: CASSLVMGEAEAFF

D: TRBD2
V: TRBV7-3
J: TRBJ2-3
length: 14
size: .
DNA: TGTGCCAGCAGCTTCACCCCTAGCGGAGATACGCAGTATTTT
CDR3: CASSFTPSGDTQYF

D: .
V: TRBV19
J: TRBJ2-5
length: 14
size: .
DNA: TGTGCCAGTAGTTCGGCGCTGCTGGGAGGGACCCAGTACTTC
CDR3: CASSSALLGGTQYF

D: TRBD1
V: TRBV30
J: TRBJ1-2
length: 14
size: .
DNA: TGTGCCTGGAGACCGGACAGGGCCCACTATGGCTACACCTTC
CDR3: CAWRPDRAHYGYTF

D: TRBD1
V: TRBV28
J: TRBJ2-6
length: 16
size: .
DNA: TGTGCCAGCAGTTTATCCAGGGGGCTTGGGGCCAACGTCCTGACTTTC
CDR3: CASSLSRGLGANVLTF

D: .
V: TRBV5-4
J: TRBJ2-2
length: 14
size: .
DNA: TGTGCCAGCAGCTTCGGCGGGAACACCGGGGAGCTGTTTTTT
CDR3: CASSFGGNTGELFF

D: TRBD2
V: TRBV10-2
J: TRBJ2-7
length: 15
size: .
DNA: TGCGCCAGCAGTGGGACTAGCGGGCGCCTCTACGAGCAGTACTTC
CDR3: CASSGTSGRLYEQYF

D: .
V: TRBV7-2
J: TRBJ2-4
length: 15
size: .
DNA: TGTGCCAGCAGCTTAGTCGGGGTGGGGGCAAACATTCAGTACTTC
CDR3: CASSLVGVGANIQYF

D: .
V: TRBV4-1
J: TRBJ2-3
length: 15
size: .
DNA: TGCGCCAGCAGCCAATCCGGGACCGGCACAGATACGCAGTATTTT
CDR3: CASSQSGTGTDTQYF

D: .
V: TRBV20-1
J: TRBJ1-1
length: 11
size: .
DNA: TGCAGTGCTACACAGGGTCGTAAAGCTTTCTTT
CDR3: CSATQGRKAFF

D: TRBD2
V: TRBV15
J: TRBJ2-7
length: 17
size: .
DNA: TGTGCCACCAGCAGAGATGTACTAGCGGAGAGCTCCTACGAGCAGTACTTC
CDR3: CATSRDVLAESSYEQYF

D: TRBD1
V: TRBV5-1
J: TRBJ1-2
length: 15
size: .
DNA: TGCGCCAGCAGCTTACGACAGGGTGACAACTATGGCTACACCTTC
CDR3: CASSLRQGDNYGYTF

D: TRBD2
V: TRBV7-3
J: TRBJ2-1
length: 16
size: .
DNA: TGTGCCAGCAGCTTAAGGAAGGGACTAGCTCTCGGTGAGCAGTTCTTC
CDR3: CASSLRKGLALGEQFF

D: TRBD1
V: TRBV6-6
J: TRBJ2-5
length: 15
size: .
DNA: TGTGCCAGCAGTTACCCGGGACAGGGGATAGAGACCCAGTACTTC
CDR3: CASSYPGQGIETQYF

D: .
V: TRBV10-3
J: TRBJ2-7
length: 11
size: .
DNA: TGTGCCATCAGTGAACCGGGACAGCAGTACTTC
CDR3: CAISEPGQQYF

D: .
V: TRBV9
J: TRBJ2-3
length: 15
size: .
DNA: TGTGCCAGCAGCGTAGGAGGTGGCAGCACAGATACGCAGTATTTT
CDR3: CASSVGGGSTDTQYF

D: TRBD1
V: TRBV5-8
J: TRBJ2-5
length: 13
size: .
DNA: TGTGCCACCCCGACAGGGGGCACGGAGACCCAGTACTTC
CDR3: CATPTGGTETQYF

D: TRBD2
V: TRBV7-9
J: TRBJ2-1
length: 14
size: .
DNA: TGTGCCAGCAGCTCCTCGCGACTAGCGGGAGGACAGTTCTTC
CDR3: CASSSSRLAGGQFF

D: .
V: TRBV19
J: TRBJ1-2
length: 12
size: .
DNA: TGTGCCAGTGGTCTGTGGGACTATGGCTACACCTTC
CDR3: CASGLWDYGYTF

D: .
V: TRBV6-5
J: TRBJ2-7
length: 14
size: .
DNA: TGTGCCAGCAGTTACGTTTCGAGCGGTTACGAGCAGTACTTC
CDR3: CASSYVSSGYEQYF

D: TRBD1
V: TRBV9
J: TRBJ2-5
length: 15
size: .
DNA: TGTGCCAGCAGCGGACAGACAGGGGGCCAAGAGACCCAGTACTTC
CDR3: CASSGQTGGQETQYF

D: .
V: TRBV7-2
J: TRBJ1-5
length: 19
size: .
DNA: TGTGCCAGCAGCCCTATGGAGGGACCCCCACCGTACAGCAATCAGCCCCAGCATTTT
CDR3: CASSPMEGPPPYSNQPQHF

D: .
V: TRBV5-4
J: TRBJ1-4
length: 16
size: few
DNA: TGTGCCAGCAGCTTGTCCCGGGGAAGGGGAAATGAAAAACTGTTTTTT
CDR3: CASSLSRGRGNEKLFF

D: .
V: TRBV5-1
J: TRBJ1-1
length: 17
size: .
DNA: TGCGCCAGCAGCTTGTGGTTAGGAGGGGCGGGGAGCACTGAAGCTTTCTTT
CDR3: CASSLWLGGAGSTEAFF

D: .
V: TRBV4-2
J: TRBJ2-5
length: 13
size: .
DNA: TGTGCCAGCAGCATAGCGCTCCAAGAGACCCAGTACTTC
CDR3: CASSIALQETQYF

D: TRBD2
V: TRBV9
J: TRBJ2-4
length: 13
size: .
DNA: TGTGCCAGCAGCCCACGGGGGGACAACATTCAGTACTTC
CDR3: CASSPRGDNIQYF

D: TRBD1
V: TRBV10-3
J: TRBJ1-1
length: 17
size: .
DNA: TGTGCCATCAACGGCCGGGACAGGGGAGGGGTGAACACTGAAGCTTTCTTT
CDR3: CAINGRDRGGVNTEAFF

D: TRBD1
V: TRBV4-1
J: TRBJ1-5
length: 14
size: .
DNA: TGCGCCAGCAGCCAAGGGACAGGGGAATGGCCCCAGCATTTT
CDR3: CASSQGTGEWPQHF

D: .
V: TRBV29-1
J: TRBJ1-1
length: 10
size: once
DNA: TGCAGCGTTGTATTACCTGAAGCTTTCTTT
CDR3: CSVVLPEAFF

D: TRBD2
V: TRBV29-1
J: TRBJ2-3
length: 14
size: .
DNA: TGCAGCGTTGTAGCGGGAGGGCCTGCCGATACGCAGTATTTT
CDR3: CSVVAGGPADTQYF

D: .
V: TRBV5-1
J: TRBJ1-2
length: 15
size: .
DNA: TGCGCCAGCAGCTTGTTTGCGGACGGAGAGACTGGCTACACCTTC
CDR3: CASSLFADGETGYTF

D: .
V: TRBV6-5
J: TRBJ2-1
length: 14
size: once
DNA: TGTGCCAGCACACGGTACCCTAGGGTACATGAGCAGTTCTTC
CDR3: CASTRYPRVHEQFF

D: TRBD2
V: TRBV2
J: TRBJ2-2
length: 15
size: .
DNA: TGTGCCAGCATTAGGACTAGCGGGAACACCGGGGAGCTGTTTTTT
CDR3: CASIRTSGNTGELFF

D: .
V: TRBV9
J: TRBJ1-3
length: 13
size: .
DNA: TGTGCCAGCAGCGACCGGGTCGGAAACACCATATATTTT
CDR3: CASSDRVGNTIYF

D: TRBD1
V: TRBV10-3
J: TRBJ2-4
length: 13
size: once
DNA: TGTGCCATCAGCGAACAGGGGACAAACATTCAGTACTTC
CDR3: CAISEQGTNIQYF

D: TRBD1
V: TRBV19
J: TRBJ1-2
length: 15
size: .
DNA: TGTGCCAGTAGTGCCCATGACAGGGGACACTATGGCTACACCTTC
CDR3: CASSAHDRGHYGYTF

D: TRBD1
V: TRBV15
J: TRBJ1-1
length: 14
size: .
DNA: TGTGCCACCAGCAGTCGACAGGGAAACACTGAAGCTTTCTTT
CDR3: CATSSRQGNTEAFF

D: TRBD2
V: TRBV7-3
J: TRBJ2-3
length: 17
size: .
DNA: TGTGCCAGCAGCTTATTTCCGGCGGGAGGAACCACAGATACGCAGTATTTT
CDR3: CASSLFPAGGTTDTQYF

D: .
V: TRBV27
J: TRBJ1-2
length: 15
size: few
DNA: TGTGCCAGCAGTTTATCCGGGGTAATGGGCGGTGGCTACACCTTC
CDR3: CASSLSGVMGGGYTF

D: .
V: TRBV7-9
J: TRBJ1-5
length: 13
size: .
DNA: TGTGCCAGCAGTCCACTTGACAATCAGCCCCAGCATTTT
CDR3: CASSPLDNQPQHF